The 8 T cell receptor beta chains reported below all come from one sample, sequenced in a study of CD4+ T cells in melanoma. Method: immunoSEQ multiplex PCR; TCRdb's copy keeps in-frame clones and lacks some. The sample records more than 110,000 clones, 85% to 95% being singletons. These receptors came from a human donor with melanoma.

CDR3 amino acids: CASSLAGWDSETGELFF. In DNA, the CDR3 is TGTGCCAGCAGCTTAGCAGGTTGGGACAGTGAGACCGGGGAGCTGTTTTTT. This chain links TRBV7-6 with TRBJ2-2; 7 bases match TRBD1. The junction had 9 bases not matched to a gene; V was cut back by 0 bases and J by 5 bases. CDR3 length equals 17 residues. Germline V gives CDR1 SGHVS, CDR2 FNYEAQ.

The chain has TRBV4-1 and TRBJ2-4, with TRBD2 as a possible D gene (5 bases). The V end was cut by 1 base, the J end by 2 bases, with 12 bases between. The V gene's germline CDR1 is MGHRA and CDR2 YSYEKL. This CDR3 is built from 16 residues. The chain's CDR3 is CASSQARVWSKNIQYF. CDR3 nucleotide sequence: TGCGCCAGCAGCCAAGCGAGGGTTTGGTCCAAAAACATTCAGTACTTC.

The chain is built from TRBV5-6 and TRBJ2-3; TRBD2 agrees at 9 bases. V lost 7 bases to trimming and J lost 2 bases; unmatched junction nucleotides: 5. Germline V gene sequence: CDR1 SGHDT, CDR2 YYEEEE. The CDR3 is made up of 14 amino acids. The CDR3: CASGKRGVTDTQYF. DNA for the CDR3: TGTGCCAGCGGGAAGCGGGGGGTCACAGATACGCAGTATTTT.

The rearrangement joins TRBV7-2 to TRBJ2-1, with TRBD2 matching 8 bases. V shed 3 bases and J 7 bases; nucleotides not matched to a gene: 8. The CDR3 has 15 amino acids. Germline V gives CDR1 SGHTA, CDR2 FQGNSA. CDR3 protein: CASSLTSAPWNEQFF. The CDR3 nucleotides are TGTGCCAGCAGCTTGACTAGCGCACCTTGGAATGAGCAGTTCTTC.

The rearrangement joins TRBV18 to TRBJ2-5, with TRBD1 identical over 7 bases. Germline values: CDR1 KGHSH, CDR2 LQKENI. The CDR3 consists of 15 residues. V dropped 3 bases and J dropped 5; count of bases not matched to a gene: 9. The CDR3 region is CASSPSQGTRETQYF. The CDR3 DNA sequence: TGTGCCAGCTCACCGTCACAGGGGACACGGGAGACCCAGTACTTC.

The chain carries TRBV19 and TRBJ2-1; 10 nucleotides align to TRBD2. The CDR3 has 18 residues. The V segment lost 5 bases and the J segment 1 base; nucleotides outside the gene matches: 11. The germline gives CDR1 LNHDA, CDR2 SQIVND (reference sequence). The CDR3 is CASSARLLAGESYNEQFF. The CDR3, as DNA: TGTGCCAGTAGTGCCCGGCTCCTAGCGGGGGAGTCCTACAATGAGCAGTTCTTC.

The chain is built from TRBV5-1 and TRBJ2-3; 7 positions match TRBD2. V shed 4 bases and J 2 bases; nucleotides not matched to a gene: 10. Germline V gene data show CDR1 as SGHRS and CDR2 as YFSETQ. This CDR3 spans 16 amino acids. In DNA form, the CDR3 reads TGCGCCAGCAGCGTGGGAGGGAGCGGCCACACAGATACGCAGTATTTT. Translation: CASSVGGSGHTDTQYF.

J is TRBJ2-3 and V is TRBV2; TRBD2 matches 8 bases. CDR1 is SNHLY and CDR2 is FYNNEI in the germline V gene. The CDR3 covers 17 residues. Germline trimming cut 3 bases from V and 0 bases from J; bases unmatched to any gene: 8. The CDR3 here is CASSDPYAGGSTDTQYF. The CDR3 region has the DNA TGTGCCAGCAGTGATCCTTACGCGGGGGGTAGCACAGATACGCAGTATTTT. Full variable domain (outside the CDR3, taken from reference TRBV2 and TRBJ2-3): EPEVTQTPSHQVTQMGQEVILRCVPISNHLYFYWYRQILGQKVEFLVSFYNNEISEKSEIFDDQFSVERPDGSNFTLKIRSTKLEDSAMYFCASSDPYAGGSTDTQYFGPGTRLTVL.